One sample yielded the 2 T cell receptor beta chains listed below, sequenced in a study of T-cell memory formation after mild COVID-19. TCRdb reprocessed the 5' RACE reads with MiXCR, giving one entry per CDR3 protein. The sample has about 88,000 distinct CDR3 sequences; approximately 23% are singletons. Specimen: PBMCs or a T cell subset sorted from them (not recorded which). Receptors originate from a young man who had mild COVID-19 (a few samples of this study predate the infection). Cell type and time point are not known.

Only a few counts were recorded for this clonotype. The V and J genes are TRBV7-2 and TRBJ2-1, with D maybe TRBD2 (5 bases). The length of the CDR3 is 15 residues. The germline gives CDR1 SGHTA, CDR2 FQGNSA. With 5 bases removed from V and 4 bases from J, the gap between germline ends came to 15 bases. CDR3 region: CASSLTVGGYNEQFF. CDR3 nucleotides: TGTGCCAGCAGCCTAACAGTTGGCGGGTACAATGAGCAGTTCTTC.

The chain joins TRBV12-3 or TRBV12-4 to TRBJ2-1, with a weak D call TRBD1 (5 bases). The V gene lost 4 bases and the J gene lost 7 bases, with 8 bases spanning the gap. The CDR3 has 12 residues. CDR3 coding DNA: TGTGCCAGCAGTTCGACAGTAAATGAGCAGTTCTTC. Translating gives CASSSTVNEQFF.